What follows are 21 T cell receptor beta chains derived from one specimen sequenced in a study of blood T cell repertoires in COVID-19. Clones were read by immunoSEQ multiplex PCR, and TCRdb kept only the in-frame ones, dropping some. The top ten clones hold 3.7% of a sample with approximately 300,000 clones, about 87% of them seen once. The sample taken for sequencing was peripheral blood. The receptor set was obtained from a woman between 40 and 50 years old with acute or convalescent COVID-19.

The chain is built from TRBV6-1 and TRBJ1-3; D call uncertain. The germline CDR1 and CDR2 sequences are MNHNS and SASEGT. V was shortened by 4 bases and J by 1 base, with 23 bases between the two germline ends. This CDR3 has 19 residues. Here the CDR3 reads CASSGQAWTPSGSGNTIYF. Written as DNA, the CDR3 is TGTGCCAGCAGTGGTCAAGCCTGGACCCCGTCGGGATCTGGAAACACCATATATTTT.

The V gene is TRBV5-6, the J gene TRBJ1-4; 8 nucleotides agree with TRBD1. Germline-derived CDR1 and CDR2 are SGHDT and YYEEEE. The length of the CDR3 is 14 residues. The V segment lost 2 bases and the J segment 10 bases; nucleotides outside the gene matches: 7. The DNA for the CDR3 is TGTGCCAGCAGCTTCTTGGACAGGGCTGGAAAACTGTTTTTT. Protein product: CASSFLDRAGKLFF.

This clone appeared once. The chain is built from TRBV6-6 and TRBJ1-4; 8 nucleotides match TRBD1. CDR1 is MNHNY and CDR2 is SVGAGI in the germline V gene (reference sequence). V gave up 6 bases and J gave up 3 bases; unmatched junction bases: 9. This CDR3 contains 16 residues. The CDR3 nucleotides are TGTGCCAGCAGATTTACAGGGGGGAAGGCTAATGAAAAACTGTTTTTT. Translated, it gives CASRFTGGKANEKLFF.

This rearrangement joins TRBV5-6 to TRBJ1-1; D unclear. This CDR3 has 15 amino acids. The V end was cut by 0 bases, the J end by 2 bases, with 11 bases between. Germline loops: CDR1 SGHDT, CDR2 YYEEEE. The CDR3 region is CASSLGASLNTEAFF. The CDR3 region has the DNA TGTGCCAGCAGCTTGGGGGCGAGTTTAAACACTGAAGCTTTCTTT.

The chain employs TRBV5-8 and TRBJ1-2; D might be TRBD1 (6 bases). CDR3 length: 15 residues. The V end lost 5 bases, the J end lost 4 bases, and 18 bases lay between the germline ends. Per the germline V gene, CDR1 is SGHTS and CDR2 is YDEGEE. CDR3 protein: CASSYPDRTSYGYTF. In DNA form, the CDR3 reads TGTGCCAGCAGTTATCCAGACAGGACCTCCTATGGCTACACCTTC.

This clone was found a few times. The CDR3 sequence: CASSRRTSGGEHTQYF. The CDR3 bases are TGTGCCAGCAGCCGCAGGACTAGCGGGGGCGAACATACGCAGTATTTT. The rearrangement joins TRBV5-5 to TRBJ2-3; TRBD2 agrees at 13 bases. V dropped 4 bases and J dropped 7; count of bases not matched to a gene: 9. CDR1 is SGHKS and CDR2 is YYEKEE in the germline V gene (reference sequence). The CDR3 runs to 16 residues.

The chain employs TRBV27 and TRBJ1-1, with D tentatively TRBD1 (6 bases). V lost 7 bases to trimming and J lost 6 bases, with 15 bases between them. The CDR3 is made up of 13 amino acids. Per germline, CDR1 MNHEY and CDR2 SMNVEV (reference sequence). This CDR3 reads CASIAATGSEAFF. CDR3 in DNA: TGTGCCAGCATCGCCGCAACAGGGTCTGAAGCTTTCTTT.

The V gene is TRBV11-2, the J gene TRBJ2-5; 9 bases align to TRBD2. The CDR3 is made up of 18 amino acids. The V segment lost 0 bases and the J segment 3 bases; nucleotides outside the gene matches: 11. Per the germline V gene, CDR1 is SGHAT and CDR2 is FQNNGV. The CDR3 spells CASSLDSFLAGKKETQYF. DNA of the CDR3: TGTGCCAGCAGCTTAGACTCCTTTCTAGCGGGGAAAAAAGAGACCCAGTACTTC.

This clone was detected a few times. The chain uses TRBV10-2 and TRBJ1-2, with D uncertain. The V gene's germline CDR1 is WSHSY and CDR2 SAAADI. This CDR3 spans 12 amino acids. V lost 3 bases, J lost 4 bases, and 6 bases lay in between. DNA of the CDR3: TGCGCCAGCAGTGAACGGAGCTATGGCTACACCTTC. Protein product: CASSERSYGYTF.

The V gene is TRBV6-4, the J gene TRBJ2-5, with 10 bases lining up with TRBD1. J lost 0 bases, V lost 6 bases, and 4 bases had no gene match. CDR1 is MRHNA and CDR2 is SNTAGT in the germline V gene. The CDR3 has 15 residues. CDR3 sequence: CASSRTGGYQETQYF. In DNA form, the CDR3 reads TGTGCCAGCAGCAGGACAGGGGGATACCAAGAGACCCAGTACTTC.

The chain has TRBV18 and TRBJ1-1; TRBD1 agrees at 7 bases. The CDR3 loop spans 15 amino acids. Germline assignment: CDR1 KGHSH and CDR2 LQKENI. Unmatched junction bases numbered 12, after V lost 4 bases and J lost 7 bases. For the CDR3, the DNA is TGTGCCAGCTCACGGGGCCGGGACAGATGGAATGAAGCTTTCTTT. Amino acids: CASSRGRDRWNEAFF.

The table lists this clone with a few counts. The chain is built from TRBV6-5 and TRBJ1-2; perhaps TRBD1 as D (5 bases). This CDR3 comprises 14 residues. V lost 4 bases and J 4 bases, leaving 13 bases between the germline ends. In germline, CDR1 is MNHEY, CDR2 SVGAGI. CDR3 bases: TGTGCCAGCAGTTCCCGGGGGAATCTCTATGGCTACACCTTC. As protein: CASSSRGNLYGYTF.

V and J are TRBV7-9 and TRBJ1-4; 7 positions match TRBD1. Germline V gene lookup returns CDR1 SEHNR and CDR2 FQNEAQ (reference sequence). J gave up 5 bases and V 5 bases, and 8 bases lay outside the gene matches. The CDR3 is 15 residues long. CDR3 residues: CASSTRTGLNEKLFF. The CDR3 DNA reads TGTGCCAGCAGCACGAGGACAGGTTTAAATGAAAAACTGTTTTTT.

This sequence joins TRBV5-1 and TRBJ1-1; D is undetermined. The CDR3 loop spans 13 amino acids. Germline-derived CDR1 and CDR2 are SGHRS and YFSETQ. The V end lost 5 bases, the J end lost 7 bases, and 15 bases lay between the germline ends. The CDR3: CASRKDGEYEAFF. The CDR3 DNA sequence: TGCGCCAGCAGAAAGGACGGGGAATATGAAGCTTTCTTT.

The chain couples TRBV6-5 to TRBJ1-2; a possible D gene is TRBD1 (6 bases). The CDR3 runs to 15 residues. Looked up from germline, CDR1 is MNHEY and CDR2 is SVGAGI. Trimming took off 2 bases at V and 7 bases at J, with 17 bases between the two ends. This chain's CDR3 is CASSYLRAGEGGYTF. In DNA form, the CDR3 reads TGTGCCAGCAGTTACCTTCGGGCAGGGGAAGGTGGCTACACCTTC.

The rearrangement uses TRBV11-2 and TRBJ1-2; D perhaps matches TRBD1 (5 bases). Trimming pared 4 bases from V and 8 bases from J, leaving 20 bases between. This CDR3 has 15 amino acids. The germline V gene has CDR1 SGHAT and CDR2 FQNNGV. CDR3 sequence: CASSSSTGHNRGYTF. The CDR3 nucleotides read TGTGCCAGCAGCTCCTCCACAGGACACAATCGCGGCTACACCTTC.

This clone was seen a handful of times. The chain couples TRBV27 to TRBJ1-2, with D hard to call. In germline, CDR1 is MNHEY, CDR2 SMNVEV (reference sequence). The V gene lost 4 bases and the J gene lost 7 bases, with 19 bases spanning the gap. This CDR3 is 15 amino acids long. The CDR3, as DNA: TGTGCCAGCAGTTCCGACTCGGGGTCAGCGGGTGGCTACACCTTC. Translation gives CASSSDSGSAGGYTF.

This chain uses TRBV24-1 with TRBJ2-5, with D uncertain. Trimming removed 5 bases from V and 1 base from J, with 7 bases in between. Germline CDR1 reads KGHDR; CDR2 reads SFDVKD. This CDR3 region has 13 residues. In nucleotides, the CDR3 is TGTGCCACCAGTGGCGGATCCCAAGAGACCCAGTACTTC. Its translation: CATSGGSQETQYF.

J is TRBJ2-7 and V is TRBV6-6, with 7 bases fitting TRBD2. The CDR3 runs 15 residues. Germline assignment: CDR1 MNHNY and CDR2 SVGAGI (reference sequence). V lost 2 bases, J lost 2 bases, and 6 bases stayed unmatched. This CDR3 is CASSYSLAATYEQYV. The CDR3 nucleotides are TGTGCCAGCAGTTACAGCCTAGCGGCTACCTACGAGCAGTACGTC.

The rearrangement links TRBV10-2 to TRBJ1-2, with 10 bases matching TRBD1. CDR3 length: 15 amino acids. Germline lookup yields CDR1 WSHSY and CDR2 SAAADI. Trimming at V came to 6 bases and at J to 3 bases, leaving 7 bases not matched to a gene. In DNA, the CDR3 is TGCGCCAGCAGGGAGACAGGGGGCGCGGACTATGGCTACACCTTC. This gives the protein CASRETGGADYGYTF.

V and J are TRBV19 and TRBJ2-5, with TRBD1 matching over 10 bases. Trimming at V came to 0 bases and at J to 5 bases, leaving 9 bases not matched to a gene. The CDR3 has 17 residues. Germline lookup yields CDR1 LNHDA and CDR2 SQIVND (reference sequence). The CDR3 coding sequence is TGTGCCAGTAGTATAGATACATCGACAGGGGGCGCCGAGACCCAGTACTTC. It specifies CASSIDTSTGGAETQYF.